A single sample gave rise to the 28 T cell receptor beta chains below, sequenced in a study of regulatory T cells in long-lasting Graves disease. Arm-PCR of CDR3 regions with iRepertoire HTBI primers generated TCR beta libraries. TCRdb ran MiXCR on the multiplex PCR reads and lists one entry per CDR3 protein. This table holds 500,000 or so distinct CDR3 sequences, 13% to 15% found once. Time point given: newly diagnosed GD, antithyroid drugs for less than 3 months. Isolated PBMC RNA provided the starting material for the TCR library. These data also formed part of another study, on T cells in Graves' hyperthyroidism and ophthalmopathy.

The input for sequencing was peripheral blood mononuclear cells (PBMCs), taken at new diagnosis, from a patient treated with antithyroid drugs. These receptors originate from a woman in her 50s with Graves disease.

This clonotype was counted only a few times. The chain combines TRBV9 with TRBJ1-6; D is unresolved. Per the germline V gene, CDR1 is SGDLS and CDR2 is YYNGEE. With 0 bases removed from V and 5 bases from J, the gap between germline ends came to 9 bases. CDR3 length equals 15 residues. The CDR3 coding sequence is TGTGCCAGCAGCGTAGATAGGAACGATAATTCACCCCTCCACTTT. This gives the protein CASSVDRNDNSPLHF.

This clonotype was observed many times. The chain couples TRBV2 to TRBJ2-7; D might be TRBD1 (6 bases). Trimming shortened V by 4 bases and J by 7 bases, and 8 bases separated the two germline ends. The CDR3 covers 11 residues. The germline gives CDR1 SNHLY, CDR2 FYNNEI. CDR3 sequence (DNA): TGTGCCAGCAGTGTGAGGGGGGAGCAGTACTTC. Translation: CASSVRGEQYF.

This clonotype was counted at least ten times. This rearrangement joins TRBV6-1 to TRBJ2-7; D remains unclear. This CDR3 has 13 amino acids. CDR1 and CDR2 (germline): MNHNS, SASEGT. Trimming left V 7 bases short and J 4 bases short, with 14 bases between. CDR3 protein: CASTMNLGYEQYF. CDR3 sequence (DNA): TGTGCCAGCACTATGAACTTGGGATACGAGCAGTACTTC.

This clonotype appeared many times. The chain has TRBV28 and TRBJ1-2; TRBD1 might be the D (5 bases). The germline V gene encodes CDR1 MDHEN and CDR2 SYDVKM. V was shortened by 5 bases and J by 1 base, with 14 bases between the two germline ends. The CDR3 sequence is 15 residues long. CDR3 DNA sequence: TGTGCCAGCAGTCTTTACAGGAGGATTAACTATGGCTACACCTTC. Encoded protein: CASSLYRRINYGYTF.

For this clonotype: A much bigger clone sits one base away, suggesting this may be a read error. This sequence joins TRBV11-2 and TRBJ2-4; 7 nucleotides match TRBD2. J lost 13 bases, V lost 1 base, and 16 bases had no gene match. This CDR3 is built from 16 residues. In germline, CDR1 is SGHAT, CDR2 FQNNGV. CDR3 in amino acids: CASSLVRGVSYNEQYF. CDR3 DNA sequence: TGTGCCAGCAGCTTAGTTCGGGGGGTGTCCTACAATGAGCAGTACTTC.

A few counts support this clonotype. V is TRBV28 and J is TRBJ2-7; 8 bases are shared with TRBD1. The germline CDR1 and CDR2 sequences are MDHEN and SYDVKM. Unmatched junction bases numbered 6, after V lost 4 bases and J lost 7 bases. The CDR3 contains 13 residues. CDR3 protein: CASSYQGALEQYF. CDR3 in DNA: TGTGCCAGCAGTTATCAGGGGGCACTTGAGCAGTACTTC.

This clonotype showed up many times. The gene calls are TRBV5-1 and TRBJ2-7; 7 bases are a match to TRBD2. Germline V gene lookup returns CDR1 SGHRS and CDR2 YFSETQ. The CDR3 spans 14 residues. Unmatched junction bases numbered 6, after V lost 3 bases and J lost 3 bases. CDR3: CASSYRGLVYEQYF. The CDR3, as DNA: TGCGCCAGCAGCTACCGCGGACTAGTCTACGAGCAGTACTTC.

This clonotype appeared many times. The chain's CDR3 is CAWSRQEDTEAFF. In nucleotides, the CDR3 is TGTGCCTGGAGTCGGCAGGAGGATACTGAAGCTTTCTTT. V and J are TRBV30 and TRBJ1-1; no firm D call. V was trimmed by 2 bases and J by 5 bases, leaving 12 bases between them. The CDR3 loop spans 13 amino acids. CDR1 GTSNPN and CDR2 SVGIG come from the germline V gene (reference sequence).

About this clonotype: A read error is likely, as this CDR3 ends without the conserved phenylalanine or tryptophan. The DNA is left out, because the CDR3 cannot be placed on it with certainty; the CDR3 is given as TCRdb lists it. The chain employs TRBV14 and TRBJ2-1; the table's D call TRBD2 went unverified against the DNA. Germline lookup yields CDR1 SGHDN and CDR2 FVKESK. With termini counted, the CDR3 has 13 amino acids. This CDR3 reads CASSQGLPQSLGL.

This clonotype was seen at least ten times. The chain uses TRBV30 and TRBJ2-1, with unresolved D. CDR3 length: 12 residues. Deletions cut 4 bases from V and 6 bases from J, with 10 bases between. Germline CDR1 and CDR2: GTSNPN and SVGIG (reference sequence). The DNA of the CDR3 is TGTGCCTGGAATGAAGGAATCAATGAGCAGTTCTTC. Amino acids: CAWNEGINEQFF. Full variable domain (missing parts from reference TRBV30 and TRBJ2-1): SQTIHQWPATLVQPVGSPLSLECTVEGTSNPNLYWYRQAAGRGLQLLFYSVGIGQISSEVPQNLSASRPQDRQFILSSKKLLLSDSGFYLCAWNEGINEQFFGPGTRLTVL.

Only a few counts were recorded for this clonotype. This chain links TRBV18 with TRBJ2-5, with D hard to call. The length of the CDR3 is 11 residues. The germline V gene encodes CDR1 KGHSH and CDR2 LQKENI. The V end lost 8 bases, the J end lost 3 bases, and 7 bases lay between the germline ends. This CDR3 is CASEAEETQYF. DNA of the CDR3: TGTGCCAGCGAGGCAGAAGAGACCCAGTACTTC. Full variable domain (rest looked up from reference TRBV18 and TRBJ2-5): NAGVMQNPRHLVRRRGQEARLRCSPMKGHSHVYWYRQLPEEGLKFMVYLQKENIIDESGMPKERFSAEFPKEGPSILRIQQVVRGDSAAYFCASEAEETQYFGPGTRLLVL.

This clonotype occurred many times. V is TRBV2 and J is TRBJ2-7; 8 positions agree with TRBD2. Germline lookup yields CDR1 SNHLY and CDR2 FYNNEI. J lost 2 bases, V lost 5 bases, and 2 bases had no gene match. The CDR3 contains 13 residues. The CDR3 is CASSMTSAYEQYF. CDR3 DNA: TGTGCCAGCAGTATGACTAGCGCCTACGAGCAGTACTTC.

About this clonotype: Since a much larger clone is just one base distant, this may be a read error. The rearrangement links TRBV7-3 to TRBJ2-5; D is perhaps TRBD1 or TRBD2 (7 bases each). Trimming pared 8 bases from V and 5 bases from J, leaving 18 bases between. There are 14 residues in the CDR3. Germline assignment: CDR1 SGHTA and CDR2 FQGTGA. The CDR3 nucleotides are TGTGCCAGCGGCTCAGGGGGGGGGGCGGAGACCCAGTACTTC. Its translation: CASGSGGGAETQYF.

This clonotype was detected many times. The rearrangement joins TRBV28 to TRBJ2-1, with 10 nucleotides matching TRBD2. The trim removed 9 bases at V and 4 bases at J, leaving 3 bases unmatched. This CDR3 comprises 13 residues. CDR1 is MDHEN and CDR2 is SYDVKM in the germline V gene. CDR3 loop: CASSGRPYNEQFF. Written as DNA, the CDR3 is TGTGCCAGTAGCGGGAGGCCATACAATGAGCAGTTCTTC.

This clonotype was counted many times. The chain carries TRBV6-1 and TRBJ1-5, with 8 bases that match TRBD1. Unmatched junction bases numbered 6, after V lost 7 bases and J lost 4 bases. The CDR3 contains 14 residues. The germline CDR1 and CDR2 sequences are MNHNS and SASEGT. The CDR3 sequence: CASTGQGRNQPQHF. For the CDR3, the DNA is TGTGCCAGCACCGGACAGGGACGAAATCAGCCCCAGCATTTT.

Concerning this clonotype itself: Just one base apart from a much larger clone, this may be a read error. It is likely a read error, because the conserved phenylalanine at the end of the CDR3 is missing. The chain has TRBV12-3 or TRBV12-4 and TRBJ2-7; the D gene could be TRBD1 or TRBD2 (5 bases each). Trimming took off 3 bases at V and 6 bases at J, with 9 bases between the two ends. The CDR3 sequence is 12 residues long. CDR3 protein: CASSFGGLEQYL. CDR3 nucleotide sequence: TGTGCCAGCAGTTTTGGGGGTCTCGAGCAGTACTTA.

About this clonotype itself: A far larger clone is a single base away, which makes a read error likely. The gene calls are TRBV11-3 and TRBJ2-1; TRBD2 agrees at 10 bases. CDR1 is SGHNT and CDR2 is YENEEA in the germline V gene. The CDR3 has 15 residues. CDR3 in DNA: TGTGCCAGCAGCTTCAGCGGGAGGGGCTACAATGAGCGGTTCTTC. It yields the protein CASSFSGRGYNERFF.

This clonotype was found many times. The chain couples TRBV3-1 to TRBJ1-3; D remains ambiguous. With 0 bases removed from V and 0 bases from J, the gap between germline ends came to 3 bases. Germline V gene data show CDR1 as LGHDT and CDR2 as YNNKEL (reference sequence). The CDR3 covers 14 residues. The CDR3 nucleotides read TGTGCCAGCAGCCAAGACGGCTCTGGAAACACCATATATTTT. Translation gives CASSQDGSGNTIYF.

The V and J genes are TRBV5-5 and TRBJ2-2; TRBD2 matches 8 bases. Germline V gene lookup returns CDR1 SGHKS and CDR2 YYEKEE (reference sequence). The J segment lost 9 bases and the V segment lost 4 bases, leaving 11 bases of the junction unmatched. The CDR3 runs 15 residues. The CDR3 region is CASSKGLVEIRELFF. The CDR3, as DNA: TGTGCCAGCAGCAAGGGACTAGTAGAGATTAGGGAGCTGTTTTTT.

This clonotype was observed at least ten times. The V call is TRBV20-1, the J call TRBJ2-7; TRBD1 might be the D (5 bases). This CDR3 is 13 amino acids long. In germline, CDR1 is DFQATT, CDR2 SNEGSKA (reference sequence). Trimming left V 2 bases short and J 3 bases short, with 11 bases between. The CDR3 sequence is CSARRVDNYEQYF. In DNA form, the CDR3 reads TGCAGTGCTAGACGGGTGGACAACTACGAGCAGTACTTC.

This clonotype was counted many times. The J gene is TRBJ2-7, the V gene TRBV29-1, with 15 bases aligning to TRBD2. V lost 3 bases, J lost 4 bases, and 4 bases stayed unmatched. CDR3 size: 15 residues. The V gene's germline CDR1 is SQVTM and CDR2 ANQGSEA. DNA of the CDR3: TGCAGCGTTGATTGGGGGACTAGCGGGAGGTACGAGCAGTACTTC. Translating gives CSVDWGTSGRYEQYF.

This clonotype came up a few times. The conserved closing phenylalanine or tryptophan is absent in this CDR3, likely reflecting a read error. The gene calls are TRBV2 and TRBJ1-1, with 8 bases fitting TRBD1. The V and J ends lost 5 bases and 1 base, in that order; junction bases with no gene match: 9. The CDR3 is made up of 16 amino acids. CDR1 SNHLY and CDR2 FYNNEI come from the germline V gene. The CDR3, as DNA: TGTGCCAGCAGTCCACCAGGGGGCTTAACGAACACTGAAGCTTTCTCT. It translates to CASSPPGGLTNTEAFS.

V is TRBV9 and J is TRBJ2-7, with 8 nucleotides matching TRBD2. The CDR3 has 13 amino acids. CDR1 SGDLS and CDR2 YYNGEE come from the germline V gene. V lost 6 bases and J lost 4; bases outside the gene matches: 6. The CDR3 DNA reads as TGTGCCAGCAACAGCGGGAGCCAATACGAGCAGTACTTC. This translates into CASNSGSQYEQYF.

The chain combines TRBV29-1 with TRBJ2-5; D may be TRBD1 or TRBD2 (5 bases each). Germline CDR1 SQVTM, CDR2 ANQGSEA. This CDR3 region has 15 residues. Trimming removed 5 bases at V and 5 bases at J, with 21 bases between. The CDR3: CSVRNRDRVAETQYF. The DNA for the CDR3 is TGCAGCGTTAGGAACCGGGACCGCGTCGCGGAGACCCAGTACTTC.

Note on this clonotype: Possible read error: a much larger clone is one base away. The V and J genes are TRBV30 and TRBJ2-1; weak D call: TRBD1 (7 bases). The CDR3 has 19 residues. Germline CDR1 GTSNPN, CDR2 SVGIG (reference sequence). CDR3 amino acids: CAWSLGDRPGGNVYNEQLF. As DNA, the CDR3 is TGTGCCTGGAGCCTCGGGGACCGACCAGGGGGGAATGTATACAATGAGCAGCTCTTC.

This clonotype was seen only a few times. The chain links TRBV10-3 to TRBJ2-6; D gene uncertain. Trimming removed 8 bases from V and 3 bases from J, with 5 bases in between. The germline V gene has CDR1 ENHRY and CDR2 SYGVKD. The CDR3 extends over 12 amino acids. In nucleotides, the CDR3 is TGTGCCATCTTTGGTGGGGCCAACGTCCTGACTTTC. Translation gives CAIFGGANVLTF.

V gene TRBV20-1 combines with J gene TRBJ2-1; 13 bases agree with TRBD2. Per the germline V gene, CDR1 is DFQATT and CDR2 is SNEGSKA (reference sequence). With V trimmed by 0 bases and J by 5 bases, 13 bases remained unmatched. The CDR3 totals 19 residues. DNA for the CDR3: TGCAGTGCTAGAGAGGAGGAGACTAGCGGGAGGTGGTTCGACAATGAGCAGTTCTTC. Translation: CSAREEETSGRWFDNEQFF.

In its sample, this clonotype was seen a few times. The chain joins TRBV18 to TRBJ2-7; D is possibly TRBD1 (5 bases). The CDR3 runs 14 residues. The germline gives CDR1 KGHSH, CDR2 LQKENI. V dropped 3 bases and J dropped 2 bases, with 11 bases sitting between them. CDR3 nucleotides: TGTGCCAGCTCACCTTCGGACACTACCTACGAGCAGTACTTC. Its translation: CASSPSDTTYEQYF.